This passage covers 14 T cell receptor beta chains from one sample sequenced in a study of T cells after yellow fever vaccination. MiXCR, run by TCRdb on the 5' RACE reads, gives a single entry per CDR3 protein. This table has just under 600,000 distinct CDR3 sequences, approximately 13% appearing once. The input for sequencing was PBMCs, taken on the day of the yellow fever booster vaccination. The origin of the receptors is a man aged 30 to 45 who received the YFV17D yellow fever vaccine.

The V and J genes are TRBV20-1 and TRBJ2-7, with 7 bases lining up with TRBD2. Germline V gene lookup returns CDR1 DFQATT and CDR2 SNEGSKA (reference sequence). With V trimmed by 6 bases and J by 2 bases, 4 bases remained unmatched. The CDR3 is 12 amino acids. CDR3 loop: CSAREGPYEQYF. CDR3 coding DNA: TGCAGTGCAAGGGAGGGCCCCTACGAGCAGTACTTC.

The chain couples TRBV2 to TRBJ2-5; 7 bases line up with TRBD2. Germline-derived CDR1 and CDR2 are SNHLY and FYNNEI. J lost 7 bases, V lost 4 bases, and 12 bases had no gene match. This CDR3 has 15 amino acids. The CDR3 DNA sequence: TGTGCCAGCAGTGGATTACTAGCGTGGGAGTCGACCCAGTACTTC. Protein: CASSGLLAWESTQYF.

CDR3 nucleotides: TGCGCCAGCAGCTTGACCGGACGGAACACCGGGGAGCTGTTTTTT. Its protein product is CASSLTGRNTGELFF. The J gene is TRBJ2-2, the V gene TRBV5-1; D unresolved. V was pared by 1 base and J by 1 base, with 8 bases between. This CDR3 is built from 15 residues. Germline loops: CDR1 SGHRS, CDR2 YFSETQ.

V usage is TRBV6-5 and J usage is TRBJ2-7; D unresolved. The CDR3 loop spans 11 amino acids. V lost 7 bases and J 6 bases, leaving 10 bases between the germline ends. Germline-derived CDR1 and CDR2 are MNHEY and SVGAGI. The CDR3 reads CASMGLGEQYF. CDR3 bases: TGTGCCAGCATGGGTTTAGGCGAGCAGTACTTC.

In its sample, this clonotype was seen a few times. This chain connects TRBV20-1 to TRBJ2-5; D perhaps matches TRBD1 (6 bases). CDR3 size: 12 residues. CDR1 is DFQATT and CDR2 is SNEGSKA in the germline V gene (reference sequence). Trimming left V 4 bases short and J 4 bases short, with 10 bases between. CDR3 coding DNA: TGCAGTGCTACCCTAGGGGGAGAGACCCAGTACTTC. Residues: CSATLGGETQYF.

The chain links TRBV19 to TRBJ2-7; tentative D call: TRBD2 (5 bases). Germline CDR1 is LNHDA and CDR2 is SQIVND (reference sequence). Trimming stripped 5 bases from V and 5 bases from J, with 16 bases between. This CDR3 spans 14 amino acids. This CDR3 is CASSAGGGLNEQYF. CDR3 bases: TGTGCCAGTAGTGCCGGAGGCGGGCTTAACGAGCAGTACTTC.

CDR3 amino acids: CASSVPTGEDNSPLHF. The DNA for the CDR3 is TGTGCCAGCAGCGTCCCGACAGGGGAAGATAATTCACCCCTCCACTTT. The chain joins TRBV7-8 to TRBJ1-6, with 8 bases that match TRBD1. The CDR3 is 16 residues long. With V trimmed by 5 bases and J by 5 bases, 8 bases remained unmatched. Germline V gives CDR1 SGHVS, CDR2 FQNEAQ. Based on the CDR3 plus reference TRBV7-8 and TRBJ1-6, the full variable domain is GAGVSQSPRYKVAKRGQDVALRCDPISGHVSLFWYQQALGQGPEFLTYFQNEAQLDKSGLPSDRFFAERPEGSVSTLKIQRTQQEDSAVYLCASSVPTGEDNSPLHFGNGTRLTVT.

This chain connects TRBV7-9 to TRBJ2-7, with D possibly being TRBD2 (5 bases). With 5 bases removed from V and 1 base from J, the gap between germline ends came to 9 bases. The CDR3 sequence is 13 residues long. Germline-derived CDR1 and CDR2 are SEHNR and FQNEAQ (reference sequence). CDR3 in DNA: TGTGCCAGCAGCATGACTACATCCTACGAGCAGTACTTC. It encodes CASSMTTSYEQYF.

V is TRBV7-9 and J is TRBJ2-2, with 8 bases lining up with TRBD2. CDR1 and CDR2 (germline): SEHNR, FQNEAQ (reference sequence). The CDR3 contains 17 residues. Germline trimming cut 6 bases from V and 2 bases from J; bases unmatched to any gene: 11. The CDR3 here is CASRPFALAENTGELFF. CDR3 nucleotide sequence: TGTGCCAGCAGACCATTCGCACTAGCGGAAAACACCGGGGAGCTGTTTTTT. Full variable domain (rest looked up from reference TRBV7-9 and TRBJ2-2): DTGVSQNPRHKITKRGQNVTFRCDPISEHNRLYWYRQTLGQGPEFLTYFQNEAQLEKSRLLSDRFSAERPKGSFSTLEIQRTEQGDSAMYLCASRPFALAENTGELFFGEGSRLTVL.

This clonotype was detected ten times or more. The chain is built from TRBV20-1 and TRBJ2-1; 11 bases are a match to TRBD2. The CDR3 runs to 16 residues. J was trimmed by 8 bases and V by 1 base; bases with no gene match: 10. CDR1 DFQATT and CDR2 SNEGSKA come from the germline V gene (reference sequence). CDR3 sequence (DNA): TGCAGTGCTAGAGTCTTAGCGGGAGGGCCTGCTCATGAGCAGTTCTTC. Its protein product is CSARVLAGGPAHEQFF.

CDR3 coding DNA: TGTGCCAGCAGCTCACAACACAAGAACACCGGGGAGCTGTTTTTT. Translation: CASSSQHKNTGELFF. This chain uses TRBV5-4 with TRBJ2-2, with D unclear. Germline CDR1 and CDR2: SGHNT and YYREEE (reference sequence). CDR3 length: 15 residues. V dropped 3 bases and J dropped 1 base, with 10 bases sitting between them. Drawing the rest from reference TRBV5-4 and TRBJ2-2, the complete variable domain is ETGVTQSPTHLIKTRGQQVTLRCSSQSGHNTVSWYQQALGQGPQFIFQYYREEENGRGNFPPRFSGLQFPNYSSELNVNALELDDSALYLCASSSQHKNTGELFFGEGSRLTVL.

The table lists this clonotype with a few counts. The chain combines TRBV7-2 with TRBJ2-7; 7 bases match TRBD2. Trimming cost V 5 bases and J 7 bases; bases outside gene matches: 5. The CDR3 is made up of 12 amino acids. CDR1 SGHTA and CDR2 FQGNSA come from the germline V gene. In DNA, the CDR3 is TGTGCCAGCAGCGCACCGGGGGGAGAGCAGTACTTC. It codes for CASSAPGGEQYF.

The rearrangement links TRBV20-1 to TRBJ2-7, with 13 bases that match TRBD2. Germline trimming cut 7 bases from V and 5 bases from J; bases unmatched to any gene: 5. The germline V gene has CDR1 DFQATT and CDR2 SNEGSKA (reference sequence). CDR3 length: 13 residues. The CDR3 region has the DNA TGCAGTGGGACTAGCGGGAGTCGGAACGAGCAGTACTTC. It is translated as CSGTSGSRNEQYF.

The sample holds a few counts of this clonotype. The chain uses TRBV20-1 and TRBJ2-3; 8 nucleotides agree with TRBD1. The CDR3 covers 11 residues. V dropped 7 bases and J dropped 6; count of bases not matched to a gene: 3. CDR1 and CDR2 (germline): DFQATT, SNEGSKA (reference sequence). CDR3 sequence: CSGQGNDTQYF. The CDR3 nucleotides read TGCAGTGGACAGGGGAACGATACGCAGTATTTT.